This TCR beta chain was documented in a study of shared clonotypes between healthy human individuals. Profiling relied on immunoSEQ multiplex PCR, and the TCRdb table lists in-frame clones only, not all of them. Found here are approximately 1,000,000 clones, around three quarters of them singletons; the top ten hold 0.7% to 0.95%. As concerns this clone: This specimen includes other DNA sequences encoding the same CDR3.

Sequencing was carried out using memory CD4+ T cells from PBMCs. Described subset: CD45RA-negative fraction. This TCR was recovered from a man aged 18 to 29 in good health. Some clones in this sample may be carry-over from other donors' samples.

The CDR3 DNA sequence: TGCGCCAGCAGCTTGGTAGCAGATACGCAGTATTTT. Its translation is CASSLVADTQYF. V is TRBV5-1 and J is TRBJ2-3; no definite D call. V lost 0 bases to trimming and J lost 4 bases, with 3 bases between them. Germline-derived CDR1 and CDR2 are SGHRS and YFSETQ. The CDR3 has 12 residues.